Each of the 22 T cell receptor beta chains below was sequenced from the same sample in a study of T cells in Graves' hyperthyroidism and ophthalmopathy. Authors of the study amplified TCR beta CDR3 regions from RNA transcripts. The primer set for the first-round RT-PCR of the TCR CDR3 was HTBI. TCRdb reprocessed the multiplex PCR reads with MiXCR, giving one entry per CDR3 protein. The table includes about 350,000 distinct CDR3 sequences, approximately 14% detected once. Input material: blood. These receptors all stem from a woman aged 60-75 years with Graves' ophthalmopathy.

The chain combines TRBV7-9 with TRBJ2-1, with D tentatively TRBD2 (5 bases). Per the germline V gene, CDR1 is SEHNR and CDR2 is FQNEAQ (reference sequence). Between the trimmed V and J ends, which lost 4 bases and 0 bases, there was a span of 13 bases. The CDR3 contains 16 residues. Here the CDR3 DNA reads TGTGCCAGCAGCTCCCTCGGGGATAGCTCCTACAATGAGCAGTTCTTC. As protein: CASSSLGDSSYNEQFF.

This clonotype was found many times. V gene TRBV7-9 combines with J gene TRBJ2-5; TRBD1 matches at 10 bases. CDR3 length: 17 residues. The germline V gene has CDR1 SEHNR and CDR2 FQNEAQ (reference sequence). V lost 5 bases, J lost 3 bases, and 12 bases stayed unmatched. This CDR3 reads CASSLRTGGLPKETQYF. The DNA for the CDR3 is TGTGCCAGCAGCCTCAGGACAGGGGGACTCCCCAAAGAGACCCAGTACTTC.

In this sample, this clonotype turned up many times. The chain is built from TRBV27 and TRBJ2-5; D gene unclear. This CDR3 has 13 amino acids. Germline V gene data show CDR1 as MNHEY and CDR2 as SMNVEV (reference sequence). The V end lost 5 bases, the J end lost 5 bases, and 12 bases lay between the germline ends. The DNA of the CDR3 is TGTGCCAGCAGTGACCAAATCCGGGAGACCCAGTACTTC. This sequence encodes CASSDQIRETQYF.

This clonotype occurred many times. V usage is TRBV2 and J usage is TRBJ2-1; D may be TRBD2 (7 bases). This CDR3 is built from 17 residues. Trimming cost V 8 bases and J 10 bases, with 30 bases left between them. CDR1 is SNHLY, CDR2 FYNNEI, per germline. CDR3 amino acids: CASSAVIRGPGGREQFF. CDR3 DNA sequence: TGTGCCAGCTCGGCCGTTATTCGGGGTCCCGGGGGGCGCGAGCAGTTCTTC.

This clonotype was seen ten or more times. The rearrangement joins TRBV7-9 to TRBJ2-1; D is possibly TRBD1 or TRBD2 (5 bases each). This CDR3 spans 14 amino acids. V was cut by 5 bases and J by 6 bases, with 14 bases left in between. From germline, CDR1 is SEHNR and CDR2 FQNEAQ (reference sequence). The CDR3 nucleotides are TGTGCCAGCAGCCCCCGGGACCTCGTCAATGAGCAGTTCTTC. Residues: CASSPRDLVNEQFF.

This clonotype was detected a few times. The CDR3 region has the DNA TGTGCCAGCACTTCGGGGGTAGCGGGATCCTACGAGCAGTACTTC. Its protein product is CASTSGVAGSYEQYF. The gene calls are TRBV6-1 and TRBJ2-7; 8 nucleotides agree with TRBD2. The length of the CDR3 is 15 residues. The germline gives CDR1 MNHNS, CDR2 SASEGT. The V segment lost 7 bases and the J segment 1 base; nucleotides outside the gene matches: 9.

This chain links TRBV24-1 with TRBJ2-5, with 10 bases identical to TRBD1. The germline V gene encodes CDR1 KGHDR and CDR2 SFDVKD. The V and J ends lost 5 bases and 5 bases, in that order; junction bases with no gene match: 10. This CDR3 spans 16 amino acids. The CDR3 protein is CATSAADRGRGETQYF. The CDR3 DNA is TGTGCCACCAGTGCCGCCGACAGGGGGCGGGGCGAGACCCAGTACTTC.

This clonotype was seen many times. The chain employs TRBV20-1 and TRBJ1-5; 8 bases line up with TRBD1. V trimming: 4 bases; J trimming: 6 bases; junction bases outside the gene matches: 14. The germline CDR1 and CDR2 sequences are DFQATT and SNEGSKA (reference sequence). The CDR3 consists of 16 residues. CDR3 protein: CSAITGAGGGGQPQHF. The DNA for the CDR3 is TGCAGTGCTATCACAGGGGCAGGGGGCGGTGGTCAGCCCCAGCATTTT.

This clonotype has ten or more counts. The J gene is TRBJ2-2, the V gene TRBV12-3 or TRBV12-4; the D is unclear. V was pared by 1 base and J by 0 bases, with 6 bases between. The CDR3 has 15 residues. Written as DNA, the CDR3 is TGTGCCAGCAGTTTAGGACCTGCGAACACCGGGGAGCTGTTTTTT. Translated: CASSLGPANTGELFF.

This clonotype was counted many times. The chain employs TRBV6-1 and TRBJ1-2; TRBD1 matches 8 bases. The CDR3 covers 13 residues. Trimming cost V 6 bases and J 6 bases; bases outside gene matches: 6. Per the germline V gene, CDR1 is MNHNS and CDR2 is SASEGT. CDR3 sequence (DNA): TGTGCCAGCAGCATTGGACAGGGCGATGGCTACACCTTC. Residues: CASSIGQGDGYTF.

At least ten counts were recorded for this clonotype. The chain has TRBV5-5 and TRBJ2-3; no definite D call. V lost 4 bases to trimming and J lost 1 base, with 10 bases between them. The CDR3 runs to 14 residues. Germline CDR1 SGHKS, CDR2 YYEKEE (reference sequence). The CDR3 DNA reads as TGTGCCAGCAGCGCCGTGACCGGCACAGATACGCAGTATTTT. Residues: CASSAVTGTDTQYF.

Many counts were recorded for this clonotype. The rearrangement uses TRBV28 and TRBJ2-7; 10 positions agree with TRBD2. V was clipped by 5 bases and J by 3 bases; unmatched bases: 4. The CDR3 consists of 14 residues. Germline V CDR1 and CDR2: MDHEN, SYDVKM. CDR3 sequence: CASSPRTSGYEQYF. The CDR3 nucleotides are TGTGCCAGCAGTCCCAGGACTAGCGGCTACGAGCAGTACTTC.

This clonotype was observed a handful of times. V and J are TRBV20-1 and TRBJ1-5, with 9 bases identical to TRBD1. From germline, CDR1 is DFQATT and CDR2 SNEGSKA (reference sequence). J gave up 7 bases and V 1 base, and 5 bases lay outside the gene matches. CDR3 length: 14 amino acids. The CDR3 reads CSARAGTGKQPQHF. CDR3 in DNA: TGCAGTGCTAGAGCTGGGACAGGGAAACAGCCCCAGCATTTT.

The table lists this clonotype with many counts. The rearrangement uses TRBV6-2 or TRBV6-3 and TRBJ2-5, with 7 bases fitting TRBD1. V was pared by 6 bases and J by 10 bases, with 23 bases of the junction left unmatched. CDR3 length: 17 amino acids. The germline V gene encodes CDR1 MNHEY and CDR2 SVGEGT. DNA for the CDR3: TGTGCCAGCAGCTCGGGACAGAGGAGTAACCCCGAGAGAAGCCAGTACTTC. Encoded protein: CASSSGQRSNPERSQYF.

Many counts were recorded for this clonotype. The V call is TRBV5-1, the J call TRBJ2-7; 7 bases agree with TRBD1. Germline V CDR1 and CDR2: SGHRS, YFSETQ. With 5 bases clipped from V and 2 bases from J, the junction kept 10 bases outside the gene matches. CDR3 length equals 15 residues. CDR3 coding DNA: TGCGCCAGCAGAAATGAACCGGGACAGACCTACGAGCAGTACTTC. Protein sequence: CASRNEPGQTYEQYF.

There are many counts of this clonotype. The CDR3 DNA reads as TGCGCCAGCAGCTTATTTACCGGGAGCTCCTACGAGCAGTACTTC. It translates to CASSLFTGSSYEQYF. The rearrangement links TRBV5-1 to TRBJ2-7; D perhaps matches TRBD2 (6 bases). Germline V gene data show CDR1 as SGHRS and CDR2 as YFSETQ. This CDR3 has 15 residues. V lost 2 bases, J lost 0 bases, and 12 bases lay in between.

This clonotype was observed many times. J is TRBJ2-1 and V is TRBV5-1; 7 bases are a match to TRBD2. This CDR3 contains 14 residues. V lost 4 bases and J lost 5; bases outside the gene matches: 6. From germline, CDR1 is SGHRS and CDR2 YFSETQ. As DNA, the CDR3 is TGCGCCAGCAGCCCGGGACTATCGAACAATGAGCAGTTCTTC. Residues: CASSPGLSNNEQFF.

Comments on this clonotype: A single base separates this from a much larger clone, so it may be a read error. The V and J genes are TRBV15 and TRBJ2-1; TRBD1 is a possible D gene (5 bases). The CDR3 consists of 13 residues. Trimming pared 1 base from V and 10 bases from J, leaving 11 bases between. CDR1 is LNHNV and CDR2 is YYDKDF in the germline V gene (reference sequence). The CDR3 coding sequence is TGTGCCACCAGCAGAGCTGGGGCTGGCGAGCAGTTCTTC. Encoded protein: CATSRAGAGEQFF.

This clonotype has just a few counts. The chain uses TRBV29-1 and TRBJ2-1; 11 positions agree with TRBD2. The CDR3 spans 17 residues. Germline V gene data show CDR1 as SQVTM and CDR2 as ANQGSEA. With 5 bases clipped from V and 0 bases from J, the junction kept 9 bases outside the gene matches. Here the CDR3 DNA reads TGCAGCGTTCTGCCTAGCGGGAGGCCCAGCTCCTACAATGAGCAGTTCTTC. This gives the protein CSVLPSGRPSSYNEQFF.

This clonotype came up many times. V gene TRBV5-1 combines with J gene TRBJ2-7; D not resolved. The germline V gene has CDR1 SGHRS and CDR2 YFSETQ. Deletions cut 4 bases from V and 6 bases from J, with 14 bases between. The CDR3 loop spans 13 amino acids. The CDR3, as DNA: TGCGCCAGCAGCCTCAACACGGCGGCCGAGCAGTACTTC. This gives the protein CASSLNTAAEQYF.

This clonotype was detected ten times or more. The chain couples TRBV20-1 to TRBJ2-7, with D tentatively TRBD1 or TRBD2 (5 bases each). The CDR3 runs 13 residues. The germline CDR1 and CDR2 sequences are DFQATT and SNEGSKA (reference sequence). V was cut by 0 bases and J by 7 bases, with 13 bases left in between. CDR3 sequence reads: CSARDVEWGEQYF. The CDR3 nucleotides read TGCAGTGCTAGAGATGTGGAGTGGGGGGAGCAGTACTTC.

This clonotype was detected many times. The chain is built from TRBV10-3 and TRBJ1-1; 9 nucleotides align to TRBD1. CDR1 and CDR2 from the germline V gene are ENHRY and SYGVKD. Losses at the gene ends were 6 bases for V and 5 bases for J; bases not matched to a gene: 7. There are 14 residues in the CDR3. This CDR3 is CAIRQQGANTEAFF. The CDR3 DNA sequence: TGTGCCATCAGACAACAGGGGGCGAATACTGAAGCTTTCTTT.